The 20 T cell receptor beta chains below all came from one sample that was sequenced in a study of cytomegalovirus exposure and HLA in healthy donors (dated by TCRdb to the late 2010s). Library preparation employed the immunoSEQ multiplex PCR assay. Drawn from immuneACCESS, this table holds only the in-frame rearrangements with V and J called that TCRdb kept. Clones are partly lost; checked studies trace under half to an unresolved V gene and leave the rest unexplained. The sample table lists tens of thousands of clones, about 96% of them with a count of one. The leading ten clones occupy approximately 2.5% of the sample. Material: PBMCs. The receptors were gathered from a man between 18 and 35 years old in good health and CMV-seronegative.

The rearrangement joins TRBV28 to TRBJ1-1; 7 nucleotides agree with TRBD1. V shed 5 bases and J 4 bases; nucleotides not matched to a gene: 13. The CDR3 is made up of 16 amino acids. Germline values: CDR1 MDHEN, CDR2 SYDVKM. CDR3 sequence: CASSPHYRGIGTEAFF. The CDR3 DNA follows: TGTGCCAGCAGTCCTCATTACAGGGGAATTGGCACTGAAGCTTTCTTT.

This rearrangement joins TRBV19 to TRBJ2-1, with a weak D call TRBD2 (7 bases). V lost 1 base, J lost 3 bases, and 16 bases lay in between. Germline V gene sequence: CDR1 LNHDA, CDR2 SQIVND (reference sequence). The CDR3 covers 17 residues. CDR3 DNA: TGTGCCAGTAGTATAGCCGGCGGGGGCTACCACTACAATGAGCAGTTCTTC. It encodes CASSIAGGGYHYNEQFF.

The chain has TRBV9 and TRBJ1-2, with a weak D call TRBD1 (6 bases). Germline lookup yields CDR1 SGDLS and CDR2 YYNGEE. With 3 bases removed from V and 2 bases from J, the gap between germline ends came to 11 bases. The CDR3 contains 14 residues. Written as DNA, the CDR3 is TGTGCCAGCAGCGCAACAGGGAAGAACTATGGCTACACCTTC. It encodes CASSATGKNYGYTF.

The chain uses TRBV6-5 and TRBJ1-4; 8 nucleotides match TRBD1. After removal of 5 bases from V and 7 bases from J, the junction contained 9 bases not matched to a gene. Looked up from germline, CDR1 is MNHEY and CDR2 is SVGAGI. This CDR3 comprises 15 residues. For the CDR3, the DNA is TGTGCCAGCAGTCCCAGGACAGGGCTCTCTGAAAAACTGTTTTTT. Its protein product is CASSPRTGLSEKLFF.

The V gene is TRBV7-2, the J gene TRBJ2-1, with D tentatively TRBD2 (5 bases). V shed 3 bases and J shed 7 bases, with 13 bases lying between them. CDR1 SGHTA and CDR2 FQGNSA come from the germline V gene. This CDR3 spans 14 amino acids. CDR3 amino acids: CASSFGLSGNEQFF. The CDR3 DNA reads TGTGCCAGCAGCTTCGGCCTCTCGGGGAATGAGCAGTTCTTC.

The chain employs TRBV29-1 and TRBJ1-1; D unclear. V lost 6 bases to trimming and J lost 2 bases, with 10 bases between them. The CDR3 totals 12 residues. Germline assignment: CDR1 SQVTM and CDR2 ANQGSEA. The CDR3 DNA follows: TGCAGCGTCCGCCACAAAAACACTGAAGCTTTCTTT. Translating gives CSVRHKNTEAFF.

This chain links TRBV19 with TRBJ1-1, with unresolved D. Germline CDR1 is LNHDA and CDR2 is SQIVND (reference sequence). There are 14 residues in the CDR3. The V end lost 8 bases, the J end lost 0 bases, and 13 bases lay between the germline ends. DNA for the CDR3: TGTGCCAGTTTAGGCGGGGTCATGAACACTGAAGCTTTCTTT. Residues: CASLGGVMNTEAFF.

The chain is built from TRBV28 and TRBJ1-5; tentative D call: TRBD1 (6 bases). Germline loops: CDR1 MDHEN, CDR2 SYDVKM. CDR3 length equals 16 residues. Trimming took off 2 bases at V and 0 bases at J, with 11 bases between the two ends. DNA for the CDR3: TGTGCCAGCAGTTTACCAGGGGACATTAGCAATCAGCCCCAGCATTTT. This gives the protein CASSLPGDISNQPQHF.

The chain links TRBV28 to TRBJ1-2, with D possibly matching TRBD1 (5 bases). Germline CDR1 MDHEN, CDR2 SYDVKM. CDR3 size: 24 residues. V was pared by 2 bases and J by 4 bases, with 41 bases between. This chain's CDR3 is CASSLINEVMAGNTIHSARYGYTF. Written as DNA, the CDR3 is TGTGCCAGCAGTTTAATTAATGAGGTTATGGCAGGGAATACCATCCATTCAGCTCGCTATGGCTACACCTTC.

In its sample, this clone was seen once. This chain links TRBV6-6 with TRBJ2-5, with D possibly TRBD1 on 5 matching bases. The CDR3 sequence is 13 residues long. Trimming pared 3 bases from V and 4 bases from J, leaving 9 bases between. Germline CDR1 is MNHNY and CDR2 is SVGAGI (reference sequence). CDR3 sequence: CASSYQGRETQYF. The CDR3 DNA follows: TGTGCCAGCAGTTATCAGGGCCGAGAGACCCAGTACTTC.

The gene calls are TRBV29-1 and TRBJ1-5; 7 bases align to TRBD1. V dropped 8 bases and J dropped 4; count of bases not matched to a gene: 8. The CDR3 spans 13 residues. Per germline, CDR1 SQVTM and CDR2 ANQGSEA. The CDR3 DNA follows: TGCAGCATCTCCGGGACAGATAATCAGCCCCAGCATTTT. Protein product: CSISGTDNQPQHF.

The chain is built from TRBV10-3 and TRBJ1-2, with TRBD1 as a possible D gene (5 bases). Looked up from germline, CDR1 is ENHRY and CDR2 is SYGVKD. V lost 7 bases to trimming and J lost 4 bases, with 7 bases between them. CDR3 length: 11 residues. CDR3 sequence: CAIKQGYGYTF. The CDR3, as DNA: TGTGCCATCAAGCAGGGCTATGGCTACACCTTC.

The J gene is TRBJ1-1, the V gene TRBV19, with no clear D. V lost 2 bases and J lost 1, with 11 bases in between. Germline V gene sequence: CDR1 LNHDA, CDR2 SQIVND (reference sequence). The CDR3 is 15 residues long. CDR3 sequence (DNA): TGTGCCAGTAGTATATCGGACTCACCGAACACTGAAGCTTTCTTT. This translates into CASSISDSPNTEAFF.

In this sample, this clone turned up once. V and J are TRBV27 and TRBJ2-7; D is possibly TRBD1 (6 bases). V lost 4 bases, J lost 6 bases, and 19 bases lay in between. The CDR3 is made up of 15 amino acids. Germline values: CDR1 MNHEY, CDR2 SMNVEV (reference sequence). In DNA, the CDR3 is TGTGCCAGCAGTTACGTAGGGCAGGGGCGGTCCGAGCAGTACTTC. Translating gives CASSYVGQGRSEQYF.

The V and J genes are TRBV7-9 and TRBJ1-2; 7 bases fit TRBD1. The CDR3 contains 16 residues. J gave up 5 bases and V 1 base, and 10 bases lay outside the gene matches. Germline lookup yields CDR1 SEHNR and CDR2 FQNEAQ (reference sequence). CDR3 coding DNA: TGTGCCAGCAGCTTAGGTGAGGGGGCGCGGAATTATGGCTACACCTTC. Its protein is CASSLGEGARNYGYTF.

This clone was counted a single time. The chain joins TRBV29-1 to TRBJ2-3; 10 bases align to TRBD2. Per germline, CDR1 SQVTM and CDR2 ANQGSEA. The CDR3 totals 14 residues. V lost 2 bases to trimming and J lost 7 bases; unmatched junction nucleotides: 6. The CDR3 DNA reads TGCAGCGTTGAACTAGCGGGAGTGGAGAATACGCAGTATTTT. Translated, it gives CSVELAGVENTQYF.

This sequence joins TRBV10-2 and TRBJ1-1, with D uncertain. This CDR3 spans 14 amino acids. Trimming removed 8 bases at V and 1 base at J, with 14 bases between. Germline CDR1 is WSHSY and CDR2 is SAAADI. DNA for the CDR3: TGCGCCAGCTCCCGGGAGCCAAGGAACACTGAAGCTTTCTTT. Protein sequence: CASSREPRNTEAFF.

V usage is TRBV7-8 and J usage is TRBJ2-7, with a tentative D call TRBD2 (5 bases). Germline assignment: CDR1 SGHVS and CDR2 FQNEAQ. V lost 5 bases to trimming and J lost 3 bases, with 14 bases between them. This CDR3 has 14 amino acids. The CDR3 region has the DNA TGTGCCAGCAGCCTAAAGACTGACTACTACGAGCAGTACTTC. Translating it yields CASSLKTDYYEQYF.

Only one count was recorded for this clone. The chain links TRBV5-1 to TRBJ2-5, with 8 bases fitting TRBD2. Trimming cost V 2 bases and J 1 base; bases outside gene matches: 7. CDR3 length: 16 residues. Germline lookup yields CDR1 SGHRS and CDR2 YFSETQ. The CDR3 spells CASSFDGLASQETQYF. The CDR3 bases are TGCGCCAGCAGCTTCGACGGACTAGCCAGCCAAGAGACCCAGTACTTC.

The V and J genes are TRBV10-2 and TRBJ1-5; 9 bases are a match to TRBD1. CDR3 size: 14 residues. The germline V gene has CDR1 WSHSY and CDR2 SAAADI. V lost 6 bases to trimming and J lost 4 bases; unmatched junction nucleotides: 4. The CDR3 DNA reads TGCGCCAGCAGCTCACAGGGGGCGAATCAGCCCCAGCATTTT. Translation gives CASSSQGANQPQHF.